Each of the 19 T cell receptor beta chains below was sequenced from the same sample in a study of Graves' ophthalmopathy and Graves' hyperthyroidism. Amplification from RNA transcripts yielded the TCR beta CDR3 regions. Second-round multiplex PCR came after a first-round RT-PCR that employed HTBI primers. Each CDR3 protein is one row after TCRdb ran MiXCR on the multiplex PCR reads. The sample shows some 350,000 distinct CDR3 sequences, 17% of them seen only once. The sample comprised peripheral blood. These receptors were collected from an adult woman with stable Graves' hyperthyroidism.

This clonotype was counted at least ten times. The chain joins TRBV11-1 to TRBJ2-5; 7 bases line up with TRBD1. This CDR3 comprises 15 residues. Germline CDR1 SGHAT, CDR2 FQDESV (reference sequence). V lost 1 base, J lost 2 bases, and 4 bases stayed unmatched. The CDR3 region is CASSLEGTVQETQYF. CDR3 DNA sequence: TGTGCCAGCAGCTTAGAAGGGACAGTACAAGAGACCCAGTACTTC.

This clonotype was detected ten times or more. This chain connects TRBV6-2 or TRBV6-3 to TRBJ1-3; no firm D call. Germline V gene lookup returns CDR1 MNHEY and CDR2 SVGEGT. V was clipped by 8 bases and J by 4 bases, with 21 bases between them. This CDR3 region has 16 residues. DNA of the CDR3: TGTGCCAGCCACCGTCTGGGCGGCGTTCGGGGAAACACCATATATTTT. This gives the protein CASHRLGGVRGNTIYF.

This clonotype appeared many times. CDR3 sequence reads: CASSARQGTNYGYTF. CDR3 sequence (DNA): TGTGCCAGCAGCGCCCGACAGGGGACCAACTATGGCTACACCTTC. V usage is TRBV7-8 and J usage is TRBJ1-2; 8 positions agree with TRBD1. V trimming: 5 bases; J trimming: 2 bases; junction bases outside the gene matches: 7. Germline V gene sequence: CDR1 SGHVS, CDR2 FQNEAQ. CDR3 length: 15 amino acids.

The sample holds many counts of this clonotype. The rearrangement joins TRBV3-1 to TRBJ1-1; D not resolved. The CDR3 covers 12 residues. V gave up 1 base and J gave up 1 base, with 1 base separating them. Germline CDR1 is LGHDT and CDR2 is YNNKEL (reference sequence). This chain's CDR3 is CASSQANTEAFF. The CDR3 DNA sequence: TGTGCCAGCAGCCAAGCGAACACTGAAGCTTTCTTT.

Turning to this clonotype: At one of its ends the junction is not consistent with the germline gene, which may arise from a read error. This sequence joins TRBV6-2 or TRBV6-3 and TRBJ2-7; D might be TRBD1 or TRBD2, each matching 6 bases. CDR1 is MNHEY, CDR2 SVGEGT, per germline. The CDR3 covers 17 residues. CDR3 nucleotides: TGTGCCAGCAGTTACTCGATGCAGCCCGGGGGCTCCAACGAGCAGTACTTC. It specifies CASSYSMQPGGSNEQYF.

The chain joins TRBV4-1 to TRBJ1-2, with TRBD1 identical over 9 bases. V lost 2 bases and J lost 6; bases outside the gene matches: 1. Germline values: CDR1 MGHRA, CDR2 YSYEKL. This CDR3 region has 13 residues. CDR3 protein: CASSQRTGDGYTF. The CDR3 coding sequence is TGCGCCAGCAGCCAACGGACAGGGGATGGCTACACCTTC.

This clonotype was seen just once. Possible read error: a much larger clone is one base away. This rearrangement joins TRBV2 to TRBJ2-7; the D is unclear. The CDR3 length is 14 residues. Trimming took 8 bases from V and 2 from J, leaving 16 bases between them. The germline V gene has CDR1 SNHLY and CDR2 FYNNEI. The CDR3 sequence is CASGPRVLTYEQYF. CDR3 sequence (DNA): TGTGCCAGCGGCCCCCGGGTCCTAACCTACGAGCAGTACTTC.

In this sample, this clonotype turned up many times. The chain recombines TRBV7-6 with TRBJ2-5; 8 bases line up with TRBD2. Germline V lookup: CDR1 SGHVS, CDR2 FNYEAQ. Unmatched junction bases numbered 8, after V lost 4 bases and J lost 1 base. The CDR3 covers 16 residues. CDR3 nucleotides: TGTGCCAGCAGCTCCGGATTAGCGGGACTCCAAGAGACCCAGTACTTC. The encoded protein is CASSSGLAGLQETQYF.

This clonotype was counted ten times or more. The chain joins TRBV20-1 to TRBJ1-2; D call uncertain. Trimming took 5 bases from V and 8 from J, leaving 18 bases between them. The CDR3 sequence is 13 residues long. CDR1 DFQATT and CDR2 SNEGSKA come from the germline V gene (reference sequence). The CDR3: CSAGRTRSEGYTF. The CDR3 nucleotides read TGCAGTGCTGGACGGACCCGGTCGGAGGGCTACACCTTC.

Many counts were recorded for this clonotype. The chain recombines TRBV27 with TRBJ1-6; weak D call: TRBD1 (6 bases). CDR3 size: 14 residues. The V gene's germline CDR1 is MNHEY and CDR2 SMNVEV (reference sequence). Trimming took off 4 bases at V and 10 bases at J, with 14 bases between the two ends. For the CDR3, the DNA is TGTGCCAGCAGTTGGCAGGGGTCGGGGTCACCCCTCCACTTT. It translates to CASSWQGSGSPLHF.

This clonotype was recorded many times. This chain connects TRBV28 to TRBJ2-7; TRBD2 agrees at 7 bases. The CDR3 is made up of 15 amino acids. V shed 7 bases, J shed 0 bases, and the junction held 9 bases outside the gene matches. Germline V lookup: CDR1 MDHEN, CDR2 SYDVKM. The CDR3 is CASTGAGESSYEQYF. The DNA for the CDR3 is TGTGCCAGCACTGGGGCGGGAGAGAGCTCCTACGAGCAGTACTTC.

This clonotype was counted at least ten times. The chain combines TRBV28 with TRBJ2-5; 7 nucleotides match TRBD1. With 4 bases clipped from V and 5 bases from J, the junction kept 7 bases outside the gene matches. Germline V gene lookup returns CDR1 MDHEN and CDR2 SYDVKM. The CDR3 totals 14 residues. CDR3 nucleotide sequence: TGTGCCAGCAGTTCCGGACAGGTGGGGGAGACCCAGTACTTC. Amino acids: CASSSGQVGETQYF.

This rearrangement joins TRBV28 to TRBJ2-7, with D tentatively TRBD1 (5 bases). The CDR3 is made up of 15 amino acids. Trimming removed 3 bases from V and 3 bases from J, with 15 bases in between. Germline V CDR1 and CDR2: MDHEN, SYDVKM. The CDR3 reads CASSFQGPEVYEQYF. For the CDR3, the DNA is TGTGCCAGCAGTTTTCAGGGTCCAGAGGTCTACGAGCAGTACTTC.

This clonotype has a count of ten or more. This chain connects TRBV7-3 to TRBJ2-7; D is unresolved. The CDR3 contains 13 residues. Germline V lookup: CDR1 SGHTA, CDR2 FQGTGA. The V end was cut by 1 base, the J end by 1 base, with 5 bases between. The CDR3 nucleotides read TGTGCCAGCAGCTTAAGGCCTTCCTACGAGCAGTACTTC. Translating it yields CASSLRPSYEQYF.

The table lists this clonotype with many counts. This chain uses TRBV6-2 or TRBV6-3 with TRBJ2-5; 10 bases fit TRBD2. The CDR3 is made up of 15 amino acids. Germline V gene sequence: CDR1 MNHEY, CDR2 SVGEGT. Trimming cost V 6 bases and J 4 bases; bases outside gene matches: 8. The CDR3 loop reads CASSPSGRAGETQYF. CDR3 nucleotide sequence: TGTGCCAGCAGCCCGAGCGGGAGGGCCGGAGAGACCCAGTACTTC.

Many counts were recorded for this clonotype. V gene TRBV6-2 or TRBV6-3 combines with J gene TRBJ2-5, with TRBD1 matching over 8 bases. V lost 2 bases to trimming and J lost 4 bases; unmatched junction nucleotides: 3. The CDR3 consists of 14 residues. CDR1 and CDR2 (germline): MNHEY, SVGEGT. The CDR3 loop is CASSYDRGRETQYF. The CDR3 DNA reads TGTGCCAGCAGTTACGACAGGGGACGAGAGACCCAGTACTTC.

This clonotype was seen repeatedly, ten times or more. CDR3 region: CASSEGLIQETQYF. In DNA form, the CDR3 reads TGTGCCAGCAGTGAGGGACTCATCCAAGAGACCCAGTACTTC. The chain uses TRBV2 and TRBJ2-5; TRBD2 might be the D (6 bases). V lost 3 bases and J 1 base, leaving 9 bases between the germline ends. Germline V gives CDR1 SNHLY, CDR2 FYNNEI. This CDR3 comprises 14 residues.

This clonotype was observed many times. The V gene is TRBV20-1, the J gene TRBJ2-7; the D gene is possibly TRBD1 (5 bases). CDR3 length: 13 amino acids. Trimming left V 3 bases short and J 1 base short, with 10 bases between. Germline V CDR1 and CDR2: DFQATT, SNEGSKA (reference sequence). The CDR3 loop is CSASGRGSYEQYF. DNA for the CDR3: TGCAGTGCTAGTGGAAGGGGTTCCTACGAGCAGTACTTC.

The CDR3 loop is CASSQPGQGGTSGELFF. The CDR3 DNA sequence: TGTGCCAGCAGCCAACCGGGACAGGGGGGAACGTCCGGGGAGCTGTTTTTT. V gene TRBV3-1 combines with J gene TRBJ2-2; 11 nucleotides agree with TRBD1. Germline V gene sequence: CDR1 LGHDT, CDR2 YNNKEL (reference sequence). The CDR3 is 17 amino acids. The J segment lost 6 bases and the V segment lost 2 bases, leaving 8 bases of the junction unmatched. The full variable domain, completed using reference TRBV3-1 and TRBJ2-2, is DTAVSQTPKYLVTQMGNDKSIKCEQNLGHDTMYWYKQDSKKFLKIMFSYNNKELIINETVPNRFSPKSPDKAHLNLHINSLELGDSAVYFCASSQPGQGGTSGELFFGEGSRLTVL.